Below, 9 T cell receptor beta chains from the same sample are listed, as sequenced in a study of control samples from healthy donors and cancer patients. The data were produced by immunoSEQ multiplex PCR, yet TCRdb's version contains in-frame clones alone and is incomplete. The sample includes tens of thousands of clones, 91% seen only once; the top ten take around 14%. The specimen was blood. All receptors come from a man in his thirties or forties in good health.

The rearrangement uses TRBV3-1 (or the pseudogene TRBV3-2) and TRBJ2-6; D is undetermined. The CDR3 contains 17 residues. V was pared by 4 bases and J by 0 bases, with 13 bases between. CDR1 and CDR2 from the germline V gene are LGHDT and YNNKEL (reference sequence). The CDR3 DNA reads TGTGCCAGCAGCCCAAGCTTTACGAGCTCTGGGGCCAACGTCCTGACTTTC. This codes for CASSPSFTSSGANVLTF.

This clone was seen only a few times. This chain connects TRBV3-1 (or the pseudogene TRBV3-2) to TRBJ1-2, with D uncertain. In germline, CDR1 is LGHDT, CDR2 YNNKEL (reference sequence). Trimming took 0 bases from V and 4 from J, leaving 9 bases between them. The CDR3 runs to 14 residues. The CDR3 spells CASSQDWGPYGYTF. The CDR3 DNA is TGTGCCAGCAGCCAAGATTGGGGTCCCTATGGCTACACCTTC.

V is TRBV11-2 and J is TRBJ2-7; 9 bases align to TRBD1. The CDR3 has 13 residues. J gave up 5 bases and V 4 bases, and 3 bases lay outside the gene matches. The germline CDR1 and CDR2 sequences are SGHAT and FQNNGV. CDR3 loop: CASSSGQGNEQYF. The CDR3 DNA reads TGTGCCAGCAGCTCAGGACAGGGGAACGAGCAGTACTTC.

The chain links TRBV18 to TRBJ2-7, with 7 bases fitting TRBD1. The ends lost 3 bases at V and 2 bases at J; junction bases unmatched: 4. CDR1 KGHSH and CDR2 LQKENI come from the germline V gene. CDR3 length equals 14 residues. The CDR3 DNA is TGTGCCAGCTCACCCCGACAGGGACCCTACGAGCAGTACTTC. Amino acid sequence: CASSPRQGPYEQYF.

This chain connects TRBV12-3 or TRBV12-4 to TRBJ2-1, with D possibly TRBD2 on 6 matching bases. V shed 9 bases and J shed 5 bases, with 14 bases lying between them. The CDR3 is 13 amino acids. This CDR3 is CASSGVWDNEQFF. CDR3 sequence (DNA): TGTGCCAGTTCGGGAGTTTGGGACAATGAGCAGTTCTTC.

This clone was counted once. This chain connects TRBV5-1 to TRBJ2-1; the match to TRBD2 covers 10 bases. The CDR3 length is 16 residues. V dropped 4 bases and J dropped 5; count of bases not matched to a gene: 9. Germline V gives CDR1 SGHRS, CDR2 YFSETQ. The CDR3 here is CASSQILAGVDNEQFF. The CDR3 nucleotides read TGCGCCAGCAGCCAAATTCTAGCGGGAGTGGACAATGAGCAGTTCTTC.

This rearrangement joins TRBV7-2 to TRBJ1-6; weak D call: TRBD1 (6 bases). The CDR3 has 14 residues. The ends were cut back, 4 bases at V and 10 bases at J, with 14 bases in the middle. CDR1 SGHTA and CDR2 FQGNSA come from the germline V gene. The CDR3 DNA sequence: TGTGCCAGCAGCTCCCAACAGGGTTTCTCACCCCTCCACTTT. This codes for CASSSQQGFSPLHF.

This chain joins TRBV3-1 (or the pseudogene TRBV3-2) and TRBJ2-7; no firm D call. Germline-derived CDR1 and CDR2 are LGHDT and YNNKEL (reference sequence). The CDR3 runs to 13 residues. The V end lost 1 base, the J end lost 2 bases, and 6 bases lay between the germline ends. The CDR3 DNA follows: TGTGCCAGCAGCCAAGGGTCCACCTACGAGCAGTACTTC. Translating it yields CASSQGSTYEQYF.

V usage is TRBV3-1 (or the pseudogene TRBV3-2) and J usage is TRBJ1-1, with 8 bases matching TRBD1. V was pared by 4 bases and J by 5 bases, with 12 bases of the junction left unmatched. The CDR3 is 16 amino acids. Looked up from germline, CDR1 is LGHDT and CDR2 is YNNKEL (reference sequence). Written as DNA, the CDR3 is TGTGCCAGCAGCCCTCGGGACAGGTTGGGTTGGACTGAAGCTTTCTTT. Translating gives CASSPRDRLGWTEAFF.